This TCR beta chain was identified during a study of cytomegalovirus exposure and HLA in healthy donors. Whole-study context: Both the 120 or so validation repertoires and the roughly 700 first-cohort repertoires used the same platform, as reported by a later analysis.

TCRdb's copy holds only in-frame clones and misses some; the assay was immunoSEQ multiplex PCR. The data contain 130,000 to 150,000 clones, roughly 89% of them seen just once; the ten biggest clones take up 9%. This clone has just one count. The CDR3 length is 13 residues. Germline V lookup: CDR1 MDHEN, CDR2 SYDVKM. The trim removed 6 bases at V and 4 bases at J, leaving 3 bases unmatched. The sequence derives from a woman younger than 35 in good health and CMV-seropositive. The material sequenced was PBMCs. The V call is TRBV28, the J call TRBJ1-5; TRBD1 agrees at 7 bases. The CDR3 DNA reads TGTGCCAGCAGATTGACAGGGAATCAGCCCCAGCATTTT. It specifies CASRLTGNQPQHF.